A selection of T cell receptor beta chains follows, all from one sample in a study of blood T cell repertoires in COVID-19. The protocol was immunoSEQ multiplex PCR, while the TCRdb copy is restricted to in-frame clones and leaves out a portion. The sample records roughly 250,000 clones, about nine tenths being singletons. Sequencing was performed on peripheral blood. The receptors were gathered from a man in his sixties who had recovered from COVID-19. Each CDR3 is given with its conserved first and last residue. Each record gives: J gene, V gene, CDR3 protein.

J: TRBJ2-7; V: TRBV29-1; CDR3: CSVTETGGYEQYF
J: TRBJ2-2; V: TRBV5-6; CDR3: CASSSGGGELFF
J: TRBJ1-1; V: TRBV19; CDR3: CASSIGEDGLAFF
J: TRBJ2-3; V: TRBV6-2/TRBV6-3; CDR3: CASSKGQAGTDTQYF
J: TRBJ2-2; V: TRBV12-5; CDR3: CASGYNTGELFF
J: TRBJ1-4; V: TRBV7-9; CDR3: CASSPLAIGIGGEKLFF
J: TRBJ1-3; V: TRBV19; CDR3: CASSMVRRREDGNTIYF
J: TRBJ2-1; V: TRBV5-4; CDR3: CASSLERGGYNEQFF
J: TRBJ1-1; V: TRBV6-5; CDR3: CASSLSGGTEAFF
J: TRBJ2-1; V: TRBV11-2; CDR3: CASRNTWTGVYEQFF
J: TRBJ2-3; V: TRBV20-1; CDR3: CSASRAASGGNTQYF
J: TRBJ1-4; V: TRBV5-1; CDR3: CASSSGDTNEKLFF
J: TRBJ2-6; V: TRBV5-1; CDR3: CASSITGTGANVLTF
J: TRBJ2-3; V: TRBV7-2; CDR3: CASGPRGPSTTDTQYF
J: TRBJ1-1; V: TRBV12-3/TRBV12-4; CDR3: CASSLESSTEAFF
J: TRBJ2-7; V: TRBV11-3; CDR3: CASSFGSLTDEQYF
J: TRBJ2-3; V: TRBV6-5; CDR3: CASRGGGAGTDTQYF
J: TRBJ2-1; V: TRBV19; CDR3: CASRPSSPGQGINEQFF
J: TRBJ1-6; V: TRBV6-1; CDR3: CASSGVRQGASSPLHF
J: TRBJ1-1; V: TRBV24-1; CDR3: CATRKGRTVNTEAFF
J: TRBJ2-7; V: TRBV20-1; CDR3: CSASTGTIISYEQYF
J: TRBJ1-6; V: TRBV19; CDR3: CASRSDLTGGLNNSPLHF
J: TRBJ2-3; V: TRBV5-4; CDR3: CASSLGAGANTDTQYF
J: TRBJ1-2; V: TRBV6-5; CDR3: CASSYSMGDYGYTF
J: TRBJ1-1; V: TRBV5-6; CDR3: CASRRSRTEAFF
J: TRBJ1-1; V: TRBV29-1; CDR3: CSVVGEGARGSGGTEAFF
J: TRBJ2-3; V: TRBV9; CDR3: CASSVIGVVTDTQYF
J: TRBJ2-3; V: TRBV12-5; CDR3: CASGLEAGRTDTQYF
J: TRBJ1-2; V: TRBV28; CDR3: CASSLWGPNYGYTF
J: TRBJ2-3; V: TRBV5-1; CDR3: CASSSRDRGTDTQYF
J: TRBJ1-2; V: TRBV7-8; CDR3: CASSLVSGENGYTF
J: TRBJ2-1; V: TRBV2; CDR3: CASSLSENGGDNEQFF
J: TRBJ2-1; V: TRBV7-9; CDR3: CASSSGLAGGIYEQFF
J: TRBJ2-2; V: TRBV6-5; CDR3: CATKLAGGTGELFF
J: TRBJ2-3; V: TRBV12-5; CDR3: CASGGQGVIHTQYF
J: TRBJ1-1; V: TRBV5-1; CDR3: CASSSTGDKAFF
J: TRBJ2-3; V: TRBV7-9; CDR3: CASSLGLAAYTDTQYF
J: TRBJ2-7; V: TRBV5-1; CDR3: CASSLGRERNEQYF
J: TRBJ2-2; V: TRBV9; CDR3: CASSKYRDGTGELFF
J: TRBJ2-2; V: TRBV30; CDR3: CAWSPDTNTGELFF
J: TRBJ1-2; V: TRBV7-9; CDR3: CASSLALHNYGYTF
J: TRBJ1-2; V: TRBV27; CDR3: CASSFRAVNYGYTF
J: TRBJ2-5; V: TRBV20-1; CDR3: CSAQYQETQYF
J: TRBJ2-7; V: TRBV20-1; CDR3: CSASLGGFYEQYF
J: TRBJ1-1; V: TRBV18; CDR3: CASSREGGKGTEAFF
J: TRBJ1-3; V: TRBV3-1/TRBV3-2; CDR3: CASSPPGLSGNTIYF
J: TRBJ2-2; V: TRBV2; CDR3: CASKLGMARTGELFF
J: TRBJ2-3; V: TRBV6-5; CDR3: CASSYGLARTDTQYF
J: TRBJ1-2; V: TRBV25-1; CDR3: CASSGRLGDRNYGYTF
J: TRBJ2-7; V: TRBV24-1; CDR3: CATSGGMGASYEQYF
J: TRBJ2-2; V: TRBV5-1; CDR3: CASSLQQTGTGELFF
J: TRBJ1-1; V: TRBV5-1; CDR3: CASNSFDTMNTEAFF
J: TRBJ1-5; V: TRBV2; CDR3: CASRRDRGDQPQHF
J: TRBJ1-4; V: TRBV5-1; CDR3: CASRRDRGNEKLFF
J: TRBJ2-1; V: TRBV5-1; CDR3: CASSSTSGGMKFF
J: TRBJ2-2; V: TRBV30; CDR3: CAWRSGGNTGELFF
J: TRBJ1-1; V: TRBV12-3/TRBV12-4; CDR3: CASSPDRVAEAFF
J: TRBJ2-3; V: TRBV21-1; CDR3: CASSNGLAGDQTGPDTQYF
J: TRBJ1-1; V: TRBV18; CDR3: CASSPLGQPSTEAFF